This TCR beta chain was observed in a study of shared clonotypes between healthy human individuals. It was tens of millions of PBMCs that unsorted samples used for genomic DNA. Germline CDR1 and CDR2: KGHSH and LQKENI. Trimming took 0 bases from V and 15 from J; bases not matched to a gene: 6. The CDR3 length is 13 residues. Using immunoSEQ multiplex PCR, the repertoire was profiled, and TCRdb retains in-frame clones only, with some absent. The sample lists roughly 450,000 clones; 79% were seen once. This sequence was found in a woman aged 40 to 50 in good health. Some clones in this sample may be carry-over from other donors' samples. What was sequenced was PBMCs. The chain is built from TRBV18 and TRBJ2-1; TRBD1 matches at 9 bases. CDR3 nucleotide sequence: TGTGCCAGCTCACCACCTTCCGGGACAGGGTTGTTCTTC. Protein product: CASSPPSGTGLFF.